Below are 26 T cell receptor beta chains sequenced from a single sample in a study of lymphopenia after photon versus proton radiotherapy. Libraries were prepared by immunoSEQ multiplex PCR; TCRdb keeps only in-frame clonotypes and omits some of them. This sample has just over 40,000 clones, with roughly 86% found just once. The sequencing used peripheral blood, collected from a patient treated with proton-based radiotherapy. The receptor set was obtained from a woman between 65 and 79 years old with pancreatic cancer. Some clones in this sample may be carry-over from other donors' samples.

This clone was counted a few times. The chain combines TRBV2 with TRBJ2-7; D gene ambiguous. Germline CDR1 and CDR2: SNHLY and FYNNEI. The CDR3 is 10 residues long. V was pared by 6 bases and J by 4 bases, with 4 bases between. This chain's CDR3 is CASSAYEQYF. The CDR3 coding sequence is TGTGCCAGCAGCGCGTACGAGCAGTACTTC.

This clone was recorded a few times. The chain joins TRBV9 to TRBJ2-7; 11 bases map to TRBD2. Germline CDR1 reads SGDLS; CDR2 reads YYNGEE. This CDR3 contains 17 residues. Unmatched junction bases numbered 8, after V lost 3 bases and J lost 0 bases. As DNA, the CDR3 is TGTGCCAGCAGCGAGGGGACTAGCGGAACCAGCTCCTACGAGCAGTACTTC. Amino acid sequence: CASSEGTSGTSSYEQYF.

The rearrangement uses TRBV15 and TRBJ2-7, with 8 positions matching TRBD2. Germline lookup yields CDR1 LNHNV and CDR2 YYDKDF (reference sequence). This CDR3 has 14 amino acids. V was clipped by 4 bases and J by 3 bases; unmatched bases: 5. The chain's CDR3 is CATSKETSVYEQYF. CDR3 DNA sequence: TGTGCCACCAGCAAAGAGACTAGCGTCTACGAGCAGTACTTC. The variable domain in full, completed from reference TRBV15 and TRBJ2-7, reads DAMVIQNPRYQVTQFGKPVTLSCSQTLNHNVMYWYQQKSSQAPKLLFHYYDKDFNNEADTPDNFQSRRPNTSFCFLDIRSPGLGDTAMYLCATSKETSVYEQYFGPGTRLTVT.

This clone was seen a handful of times. The chain links TRBV28 to TRBJ1-3, with 9 bases that match TRBD1. Germline CDR1 reads MDHEN; CDR2 reads SYDVKM. The junction had 4 bases not matched to a gene; V was cut back by 4 bases and J by 3 bases. This CDR3 region has 15 residues. CDR3 in DNA: TGTGCCAGCAGTTGGGGGACAGGGTTTGGAAACACCATATATTTT. This encodes CASSWGTGFGNTIYF.

This chain uses TRBV7-2 with TRBJ2-1; D call uncertain. The germline V gene has CDR1 SGHTA and CDR2 FQGNSA. Trimming removed 1 base from V and 7 bases from J, with 14 bases in between. The CDR3 contains 15 residues. The CDR3, as DNA: TGTGCCAGCAGCTTAGGGGTGTGGTTGGGGAATGAGCAGTTCTTC. Residues: CASSLGVWLGNEQFF.

Only a few counts were recorded for this clone. The chain uses TRBV28 and TRBJ1-4, with TRBD1 matching 11 bases. The CDR3 spans 15 residues. Trimming at V came to 6 bases and at J to 8 bases, leaving 8 bases not matched to a gene. The V gene's germline CDR1 is MDHEN and CDR2 SYDVKM. CDR3 in DNA: TGTGCCAGCAGGAGGACAGGGGGCGAGCGGGAAAAACTGTTTTTT. This sequence encodes CASRRTGGEREKLFF.

This rearrangement joins TRBV4-1 to TRBJ2-1, with D perhaps TRBD1 (6 bases). Germline CDR1 reads MGHRA; CDR2 reads YSYEKL. The V gene lost 0 bases and the J gene lost 2 bases, with 11 bases spanning the gap. The CDR3 spans 16 residues. The CDR3 DNA is TGCGCCAGCAGCCAAGAGCAGACAGGCACCTACAATGAGCAGTTCTTC. Translation: CASSQEQTGTYNEQFF.

As DNA, the CDR3 is TGTGCCAGTAGACGACTAGGAGTGAATGAGCAGTTCTTC. Encoded protein: CASRRLGVNEQFF. The chain combines TRBV19 with TRBJ2-1; tentative D call: TRBD2 (6 bases). The CDR3 length is 13 residues. CDR1 and CDR2 from the germline V gene are LNHDA and SQIVND (reference sequence). Between the trimmed V and J ends, which lost 6 bases and 7 bases, there was a span of 13 bases.

This chain uses TRBV27 with TRBJ1-1, with 7 positions matching TRBD1. Unmatched junction bases numbered 8, after V lost 6 bases and J lost 1 base. This CDR3 is 15 amino acids long. CDR1 MNHEY and CDR2 SMNVEV come from the germline V gene (reference sequence). Written as DNA, the CDR3 is TGTGCCAGCAGGAAATTGACAGGGCGGAACACTGAAGCTTTCTTT. Translated: CASRKLTGRNTEAFF.

The genes are TRBV11-2 and TRBJ2-1, with D unclear. The V end was cut by 5 bases, the J end by 6 bases, with 11 bases between. Germline lookup yields CDR1 SGHAT and CDR2 FQNNGV. This CDR3 region has 13 residues. CDR3 protein: CASSPTVSNEQFF. The CDR3, as DNA: TGTGCCAGCAGCCCGACCGTCAGCAATGAGCAGTTCTTC.

V usage is TRBV6-1 and J usage is TRBJ1-1; 8 positions match TRBD1. The V and J ends lost 7 bases and 1 base, in that order; junction bases with no gene match: 5. Germline CDR1 and CDR2: MNHNS and SASEGT. The CDR3 runs 14 residues. CDR3 sequence: CASTGQGENTEAFF. The DNA of the CDR3 is TGTGCCAGCACTGGACAGGGTGAGAACACTGAAGCTTTCTTT.

The chain uses TRBV5-1 and TRBJ2-1; D uncertain. V lost 4 bases and J lost 0, with 11 bases in between. Germline loops: CDR1 SGHRS, CDR2 YFSETQ. This CDR3 comprises 15 residues. In nucleotides, the CDR3 is TGCGCCAGCAGCCCCTCGGACGGCTCCTACAATGAGCAGTTCTTC. It specifies CASSPSDGSYNEQFF.

The gene calls are TRBV19 and TRBJ1-5; 9 positions match TRBD1. V trimming: 9 bases; J trimming: 7 bases; junction bases outside the gene matches: 10. Germline values: CDR1 LNHDA, CDR2 SQIVND (reference sequence). This CDR3 contains 14 residues. The CDR3 coding sequence is TGTGCCAGCGGCGGGACAGGGTCGGTCCAGCCCCAGCATTTT. This encodes CASGGTGSVQPQHF.

This clone appeared once. The rearrangement links TRBV5-1 to TRBJ2-7, with D perhaps matching TRBD2 (5 bases). This CDR3 has 13 amino acids. Trimming pared 7 bases from V and 3 bases from J, leaving 14 bases between. Germline CDR1 reads SGHRS; CDR2 reads YFSETQ. CDR3 DNA sequence: TGCGCCAGCGGAACCGCTAGCTTCTACGAGCAGTACTTC. Its translation is CASGTASFYEQYF. Using reference TRBV5-1 and TRBJ2-7 for the parts outside the CDR3, the full variable domain is KAGVTQTPRYLIKTRGQQVTLSCSPISGHRSVSWYQQTPGQGLQFLFEYFSETQRNKGNFPGRFSGRQFSNSRSEMNVSTLELGDSALYLCASGTASFYEQYFGPGTRLTVT.

This chain links TRBV30 with TRBJ2-3, with 9 positions matching TRBD1. CDR1 is GTSNPN, CDR2 SVGIG, per germline (reference sequence). The V gene end was trimmed by 0 bases and the J gene end by 1 base; junction bases not matched to a gene: 8. The length of the CDR3 is 17 residues. CDR3 coding DNA: TGTGCCTGGAGTGTACGTAGGGGGACAGGGCGCACAGATACGCAGTATTTT. It yields the protein CAWSVRRGTGRTDTQYF.

The chain couples TRBV5-5 to TRBJ1-1; 7 nucleotides match TRBD1. V dropped 0 bases and J dropped 8; count of bases not matched to a gene: 13. The CDR3 is 16 residues long. The germline gives CDR1 SGHKS, CDR2 YYEKEE (reference sequence). The CDR3 sequence is CASSLAGGTAQTEAFF. The CDR3 nucleotides are TGTGCCAGCAGCTTGGCAGGAGGGACAGCCCAGACAGAAGCTTTCTTT.

V and J are TRBV27 and TRBJ1-2; TRBD1 is a possible D gene (5 bases). The germline V gene has CDR1 MNHEY and CDR2 SMNVEV (reference sequence). This CDR3 region has 15 residues. V was cut by 0 bases and J by 9 bases, with 17 bases left in between. As DNA, the CDR3 is TGTGCCAGCAGTTTATCGGTTCAGGGAAGTGAACGCTACACCTTC. It is translated as CASSLSVQGSERYTF.

V usage is TRBV30 and J usage is TRBJ1-5; D ambiguous. In germline, CDR1 is GTSNPN, CDR2 SVGIG (reference sequence). The CDR3 consists of 15 residues. DNA of the CDR3: TGTGCGATGGCCCCGGACGGAAATAGCAATCAGCCCCAGCATTTT. Its translation is CAMAPDGNSNQPQHF.

The chain employs TRBV7-2 and TRBJ1-2; D is uncertain. The V gene lost 5 bases and the J gene lost 2 bases, with 15 bases spanning the gap. CDR1 SGHTA and CDR2 FQGNSA come from the germline V gene. CDR3 length: 15 amino acids. This CDR3 reads CASSPLSAGNYGYTF. Here the CDR3 DNA reads TGTGCCAGCAGCCCCCTCAGCGCGGGGAACTATGGCTACACCTTC.

The gene calls are TRBV4-2 and TRBJ2-6, with unresolved D. CDR1 and CDR2 (germline): LGHNA, YNFKEQ. Trimming took 0 bases from V and 4 from J, leaving 10 bases between them. There are 16 residues in the CDR3. CDR3 coding DNA: TGTGCCAGCAGCCAAGATGAGGCGCTCGGGGCCAACGTCCTGACTTTC. Amino acid sequence: CASSQDEALGANVLTF.

The rearrangement links TRBV11-2 to TRBJ2-1; TRBD2 agrees at 9 bases. Germline V CDR1 and CDR2: SGHAT, FQNNGV. This CDR3 contains 15 residues. V shed 3 bases and J 7 bases; nucleotides not matched to a gene: 7. CDR3 residues: CASSFSGSVGNEQFF. CDR3 sequence (DNA): TGTGCCAGCAGCTTTAGCGGGAGTGTTGGGAATGAGCAGTTCTTC.

The J gene is TRBJ2-2, the V gene TRBV12-5; 11 nucleotides match TRBD2. V lost 7 bases and J lost 6; bases outside the gene matches: 16. Looked up from germline, CDR1 is LGHNT and CDR2 is FRNRAP. The CDR3 runs to 18 residues. Here the CDR3 DNA reads TGTGCTAGTGCCCTCACCTTAGCGGGAGGGTCGCAGGCCGGGGAGCTGTTTTTT. It specifies CASALTLAGGSQAGELFF.

The chain carries TRBV4-2 and TRBJ2-2; unclear D gene. The germline V gene encodes CDR1 LGHNA and CDR2 YNFKEQ. V was trimmed by 0 bases and J by 5 bases, leaving 7 bases between them. There are 14 residues in the CDR3. The CDR3 region is CASSQDARTGELFF. The DNA of the CDR3 is TGTGCCAGCAGCCAAGACGCGAGGACCGGGGAGCTGTTTTTT.

V and J are TRBV19 and TRBJ2-6; D not certain. Germline V gives CDR1 LNHDA, CDR2 SQIVND (reference sequence). Between the trimmed V and J ends, which lost 8 bases and 0 bases, there was a span of 11 bases. The CDR3 runs to 15 residues. The CDR3 DNA reads TGTGCCAGTTCGTCAGACCGCTCTGGGGCCAACGTCCTGACTTTC. Encoded protein: CASSSDRSGANVLTF.

The chain carries TRBV5-1 and TRBJ2-3, with 7 nucleotides matching TRBD1. CDR1 is SGHRS, CDR2 YFSETQ, per germline. J gave up 2 bases and V 4 bases, and 4 bases lay outside the gene matches. This CDR3 has 14 residues. The CDR3 DNA is TGCGCCAGCAGCCCAGACAGGGTCACAGATACGCAGTATTTT. Amino acids: CASSPDRVTDTQYF.

The chain couples TRBV4-3 to TRBJ2-5; the match to TRBD1 covers 10 bases. The DNA end lines up better with TRBJ2-7; the J call may be wrong. The CDR3 contains 20 residues. The V gene's germline CDR1 is LGHNA and CDR2 YSLEER. The CDR3 DNA is TGCGCCAGCAGCCAAGATAATGTCTCACCGGGACAGGGGATTATCTACGAGCAGTACTTC. This translates into CASSQDNVSPGQGIIYEQYF.